The 20 T cell receptor beta chains given below trace back to one sample, sequenced in a study of blood T cell repertoires in COVID-19. Clones were read by immunoSEQ multiplex PCR, and TCRdb kept only the in-frame ones, dropping some. This sample yields about 300,000 clones, of which roughly nine tenths are seen a single time; 1.8% belongs to the top ten. What was sequenced was peripheral blood. These receptors were obtained from a woman in her thirties with COVID-19, enrolled during active disease.

This clone was seen a single time. V gene TRBV6-5 combines with J gene TRBJ1-3; D possibly corresponds to TRBD1 (5 bases). The ends were cut back, 4 bases at V and 2 bases at J, with 9 bases in the middle. This CDR3 spans 14 amino acids. CDR1 and CDR2 (germline): MNHEY, SVGAGI. The CDR3 DNA follows: TGTGCCAGCAGTTCGACAGCCGCTGGAAACACCATATATTTT. It codes for CASSSTAAGNTIYF.

Worth noting for this clone: The germline gene is not matched at one end of the junction; a read error may be the cause. This chain connects TRBV6-1 to TRBJ1-6; no firm D call. Per germline, CDR1 MNHNS and CDR2 SASEGT. This CDR3 region has 15 residues. CDR3 loop: CASSEGRNPNSPLHF. CDR3 sequence (DNA): TGTGCCAGCAGCGAAGGCAGGAACCCAAATTCACCCCTCCACTTT.

The chain is built from TRBV7-8 and TRBJ2-1, with 15 nucleotides matching TRBD2. Germline V CDR1 and CDR2: SGHVS, FQNEAQ. The CDR3 covers 17 residues. Trimming took 2 bases from V and 8 from J; bases not matched to a gene: 7. The CDR3 sequence: CASSLRGLAGGGDEQFF. CDR3 nucleotide sequence: TGTGCCAGCAGCTTAAGGGGACTAGCGGGGGGAGGGGATGAGCAGTTCTTC. The whole variable domain, filled in from reference TRBV7-8 and TRBJ2-1, reads GAGVSQSPRYKVAKRGQDVALRCDPISGHVSLFWYQQALGQGPEFLTYFQNEAQLDKSGLPSDRFFAERPEGSVSTLKIQRTQQEDSAVYLCASSLRGLAGGGDEQFFGPGTRLTVL.

This chain joins TRBV27 and TRBJ1-1; no clear D gene. V was pared by 3 bases and J by 4 bases, with 18 bases between. Per germline, CDR1 MNHEY and CDR2 SMNVEV (reference sequence). CDR3 length: 16 residues. Here the CDR3 reads CASSFTARGFGTEAFF. The DNA of the CDR3 is TGTGCCAGCAGTTTCACAGCGAGAGGGTTTGGCACTGAAGCTTTCTTT.

The chain couples TRBV19 to TRBJ2-1; unclear D gene. Germline V gene lookup returns CDR1 LNHDA and CDR2 SQIVND (reference sequence). The CDR3 is 13 residues long. V dropped 3 bases and J dropped 7 bases, with 10 bases sitting between them. The chain's CDR3 is CASSILVQNEQFF. The CDR3 nucleotides read TGTGCCAGTAGTATTTTGGTCCAGAATGAGCAGTTCTTC.

This sequence joins TRBV15 and TRBJ1-6; D gene uncertain. CDR1 is LNHNV and CDR2 is YYDKDF in the germline V gene (reference sequence). The CDR3 covers 13 residues. Between the trimmed V and J ends, which lost 5 bases and 11 bases, there was a span of 13 bases. CDR3 amino acids: CATSRENGTPLHF. As DNA, the CDR3 is TGTGCCACCAGCCGGGAAAATGGGACACCCCTCCACTTT.

The V and J genes are TRBV6-4 and TRBJ1-1; 7 bases agree with TRBD1. This CDR3 contains 16 residues. Germline V gene lookup returns CDR1 MRHNA and CDR2 SNTAGT. The V segment lost 6 bases and the J segment 0 bases; nucleotides outside the gene matches: 10. CDR3 sequence (DNA): TGTGCCAGCAGACCCATAGGGGGCCCCATGAACACTGAAGCTTTCTTT. It is translated as CASRPIGGPMNTEAFF.

The rearrangement links TRBV6-5 to TRBJ1-3, with a tentative D call TRBD1 (5 bases). Trimming shortened V by 4 bases and J by 4 bases, and 14 bases separated the two germline ends. The CDR3 has 15 residues. CDR1 and CDR2 (germline): MNHEY, SVGAGI. The chain's CDR3 is CASSSRTNPGNTIYF. In DNA, the CDR3 is TGTGCCAGCAGTTCCCGGACAAATCCCGGAAACACCATATATTTT.

This chain connects TRBV6-5 to TRBJ1-1; 7 bases align to TRBD1. V lost 5 bases and J lost 5; bases outside the gene matches: 5. From germline, CDR1 is MNHEY and CDR2 SVGAGI. The CDR3 contains 13 residues. The chain's CDR3 is CASSRDSATEAFF. The CDR3 DNA is TGTGCCAGCAGTCGGGACAGTGCGACTGAAGCTTTCTTT.

DNA of the CDR3: TGTGCCAGCAGATCCGGGACAGTTAGCAATCAGCCCCAGCATTTT. It encodes CASRSGTVSNQPQHF. The V and J genes are TRBV27 and TRBJ1-5, with 7 bases fitting TRBD1. The V and J ends lost 6 bases and 0 bases, in that order; junction bases with no gene match: 5. CDR3 length equals 15 residues. Per germline, CDR1 MNHEY and CDR2 SMNVEV (reference sequence).

This sequence joins TRBV7-9 and TRBJ2-2, with a possible D match to TRBD2 (5 bases). In germline, CDR1 is SEHNR, CDR2 FQNEAQ (reference sequence). The germline V and J ends were trimmed by 5 bases and 5 bases, with 12 bases remaining between them. The CDR3 consists of 14 residues. The CDR3 DNA reads TGTGCCAGCAGCCCAGTAACGGGGACCGGGGAGCTGTTTTTT. Its protein product is CASSPVTGTGELFF.

The chain links TRBV9 to TRBJ2-3, with D possibly matching TRBD1 (7 bases). Germline values: CDR1 SGDLS, CDR2 YYNGEE. V was shortened by 0 bases and J by 1 base, with 12 bases between the two germline ends. CDR3 length: 16 amino acids. The CDR3 DNA reads TGTGCCAGCAGCGTAGCTGGCAGGGGGGGCACAGATACGCAGTATTTT. Its protein product is CASSVAGRGGTDTQYF.

The V call is TRBV2, the J call TRBJ2-2; TRBD1 matches 7 bases. The CDR3 length is 15 residues. The junction had 3 bases not matched to a gene; V was cut back by 5 bases and J by 0 bases. CDR1 is SNHLY and CDR2 is FYNNEI in the germline V gene. CDR3 region: CASSRQGANTGELFF. CDR3 nucleotides: TGTGCCAGCAGTCGACAGGGTGCGAACACCGGGGAGCTGTTTTTT.

This clone was found a few times. This chain connects TRBV29-1 to TRBJ1-4; 9 bases line up with TRBD1. The trim removed 5 bases at V and 6 bases at J, leaving 10 bases unmatched. The germline V gene has CDR1 SQVTM and CDR2 ANQGSEA. This CDR3 has 15 amino acids. CDR3 loop: CSVYGTGNRDEKLFF. In DNA form, the CDR3 reads TGCAGCGTTTACGGGACAGGGAATCGAGATGAAAAACTGTTTTTT.

This chain uses TRBV27 with TRBJ1-5; D remains ambiguous. Trimming shortened V by 3 bases and J by 11 bases, and 14 bases separated the two germline ends. This CDR3 spans 13 amino acids. Germline CDR1 and CDR2: MNHEY and SMNVEV (reference sequence). For the CDR3, the DNA is TGTGCCAGCAGTTTGACCGGGTCTCCGGCCCAGCATTTT. Residues: CASSLTGSPAQHF.

The chain links TRBV3-1 (or the pseudogene TRBV3-2) to TRBJ1-5, with TRBD1 matching 7 bases. The junction had 11 bases not matched to a gene; V was cut back by 0 bases and J by 0 bases. The CDR3 has 19 residues. Looked up from germline, CDR1 is LGHDT and CDR2 is YNNKEL (reference sequence). In DNA, the CDR3 is TGTGCCAGCAGCCAAGATAGGAGGACAGGATCATATAGCAATCAGCCCCAGCATTTT. Protein: CASSQDRRTGSYSNQPQHF.

This clone was observed once. The chain combines TRBV21-1 with TRBJ2-5; the D call in the table, TRBD2, was not verified against the DNA. TRBV21-1 constitutes a pseudogene. CDR3 length equals 14 residues. CDR3 coding DNA: TGTGCCAGGGAAGGTCCAGCGGGGGAAGAGACCCAGTACTTC. This gives the protein CAREGPAGEETQYF.

This clone was counted a few times. The CDR3 sequence: CASSQDQGTSGEETQYF. The DNA for the CDR3 is TGCGCCAGCAGCCAAGATCAGGGGACTAGCGGGGAAGAGACCCAGTACTTC. This chain joins TRBV4-1 and TRBJ2-5; 13 bases are shared with TRBD2. Trimming took 0 bases from V and 3 from J; bases not matched to a gene: 4. CDR3 length equals 17 residues. Germline loops: CDR1 MGHRA, CDR2 YSYEKL.

The chain combines TRBV3-1 (or the pseudogene TRBV3-2) with TRBJ1-5, with 11 positions matching TRBD1. The CDR3 runs 16 residues. CDR1 LGHDT and CDR2 YNNKEL come from the germline V gene (reference sequence). With V trimmed by 4 bases and J by 3 bases, 5 bases remained unmatched. In DNA, the CDR3 is TGTGCCAGCAGCCCCGGGACAGGGGGATCCAATCAGCCCCAGCATTTT. This encodes CASSPGTGGSNQPQHF.

The rearrangement links TRBV9 to TRBJ1-2; possible D gene TRBD1, 6 bases. Trimming removed 1 base at V and 2 bases at J, with 6 bases between. This CDR3 spans 13 amino acids. Per germline, CDR1 SGDLS and CDR2 YYNGEE. The CDR3 sequence is CASSVTGNYGYTF. Here the CDR3 DNA reads TGTGCCAGCAGCGTAACAGGGAACTATGGCTACACCTTC.